The 32 T cell receptor beta chains in this list originate from one sample, sequenced in a study of CD8 T cells in ankylosing spondylitis. TCRdb fed the 5' RACE reads into MiXCR, producing one record per CDR3 protein. The repertoire includes roughly 90,000 distinct CDR3 sequences, about 9% of them detected once, and over 25% sits in the top ten. Study-level results: Typical of ankylosing spondylitis blood, it appeared, was a TCR beta motif of under 10 highly homologous variants.

These receptors are not linked to any known antigen. The sample comprised blood, either unsorted or a sorted T cell fraction (not recorded which). The receptor set was obtained from a male donor with ankylosing spondylitis.

In its sample, this clonotype was seen many times. This chain connects TRBV7-9 to TRBJ2-3; 9 bases are a match to TRBD2. The V gene end was trimmed by 4 bases and the J gene end by 2 bases; junction bases not matched to a gene: 16. Per germline, CDR1 SEHNR and CDR2 FQNEAQ (reference sequence). The CDR3 runs to 19 residues. The CDR3 here is CASSSDDVFRLAVTDTQYF. DNA for the CDR3: TGTGCCAGCAGCTCAGACGATGTTTTCAGACTAGCGGTCACAGATACGCAGTATTTT. Full variable domain (rest looked up from reference TRBV7-9 and TRBJ2-3): DTGVSQNPRHKITKRGQNVTFRCDPISEHNRLYWYRQTLGQGPEFLTYFQNEAQLEKSRLLSDRFSAERPKGSFSTLEIQRTEQGDSAMYLCASSSDDVFRLAVTDTQYFGPGTRLTVL.

This clonotype came up many times. V is TRBV20-1 and J is TRBJ2-3; D uncertain. CDR1 and CDR2 from the germline V gene are DFQATT and SNEGSKA (reference sequence). The CDR3 sequence is 12 residues long. V dropped 5 bases and J dropped 3 bases, with 9 bases sitting between them. The CDR3 DNA reads TGCAGTGCTCTTTCGAGGACAGATACGCAGTATTTT. It specifies CSALSRTDTQYF.

This clonotype showed up many times. The gene calls are TRBV3-1 and TRBJ2-7; a weak D match, TRBD2 (5 bases). In germline, CDR1 is LGHDT, CDR2 YNNKEL (reference sequence). V lost 0 bases, J lost 0 bases, and 9 bases lay in between. This CDR3 is 15 amino acids long. The DNA of the CDR3 is TGTGCCAGCAGCCAAGATCAAGGGAGCTCCTACGAGCAGTACTTC. As protein: CASSQDQGSSYEQYF.

This clonotype came up many times. The chain combines TRBV4-1 with TRBJ1-1; 10 bases are a match to TRBD1. Unmatched junction bases numbered 5, after V lost 0 bases and J lost 4 bases. Germline CDR1 reads MGHRA; CDR2 reads YSYEKL. The CDR3 is 16 residues long. The DNA of the CDR3 is TGCGCCAGCAGCCAAGACCTCGGGACAGGGGTCACTGAAGCTTTCTTT. This translates into CASSQDLGTGVTEAFF.

The sample holds a few counts of this clonotype. The CDR3 here is CASSLAPGGITEAFF. DNA of the CDR3: TGTGCCAGCAGCTTGGCCCCAGGGGGAATCACTGAAGCTTTCTTT. This sequence joins TRBV5-6 and TRBJ1-1; 7 nucleotides match TRBD1. Germline V lookup: CDR1 SGHDT, CDR2 YYEEEE. V dropped 0 bases and J dropped 4; count of bases not matched to a gene: 6. The CDR3 runs to 15 residues. Looking up the rest from reference TRBV5-6 and TRBJ1-1 gives the full variable domain: DAGVTQSPTHLIKTRGQQVTLRCSPKSGHDTVSWYQQALGQGPQFIFQYYEEEERQRGNFPDRFSGHQFPNYSSELNVNALLLGDSALYLCASSLAPGGITEAFFGQGTRLTVV.

This clonotype was counted a few times. V usage is TRBV6-1 and J usage is TRBJ2-7, with 9 bases lining up with TRBD2. CDR3 length equals 15 residues. Trimming removed 0 bases from V and 0 bases from J; junction bases left unmatched: 0. In germline, CDR1 is MNHNS, CDR2 SASEGT. CDR3 region: CASSEASGSSYEQYV. Written as DNA, the CDR3 is TGTGCCAGCAGTGAAGCTAGCGGGAGCTCCTACGAGCAGTACGTC.

This chain connects TRBV7-6 to TRBJ2-7; D gene uncertain. There are 15 residues in the CDR3. Between the trimmed V and J ends, which lost 0 bases and 0 bases, there was a span of 9 bases. Per the germline V gene, CDR1 is SGHVS and CDR2 is FNYEAQ. The CDR3 bases are TGTGCCAGCAGCTTAGCGATCGAGAGCTCCTACGAGCAGTACTTC. Protein sequence: CASSLAIESSYEQYF.

This clonotype has a count of ten or more. CDR3 loop: CSSLGTEFHTEAFF. The CDR3 region has the DNA TGCAGCTCGTTGGGGACGGAATTTCACACTGAAGCTTTCTTT. The chain has TRBV29-1 and TRBJ1-1, with a possible D match to TRBD1 (5 bases). This CDR3 has 14 residues. Trimming took off 8 bases at V and 3 bases at J, with 19 bases between the two ends. CDR1 is SQVTM and CDR2 is ANQGSEA in the germline V gene.

V gene TRBV7-8 combines with J gene TRBJ2-1; no firm D call. Between the trimmed V and J ends, which lost 0 bases and 10 bases, there was a span of 10 bases. Germline V lookup: CDR1 SGHVS, CDR2 FQNEAQ. The CDR3 is 13 residues long. The CDR3 DNA reads as TGTGCCAGCAGCTTAGCTAGGGCAAGCGAGCAGTTCTTC. Its protein product is CASSLARASEQFF.

At least ten counts were recorded for this clonotype. The genes are TRBV20-1 and TRBJ2-3, with a tentative D call TRBD2 (6 bases). Germline V CDR1 and CDR2: DFQATT, SNEGSKA (reference sequence). This CDR3 is 11 amino acids long. Trimming pared 6 bases from V and 5 bases from J, leaving 9 bases between. The CDR3 sequence is CSARLVDTQYF. CDR3 nucleotides: TGCAGTGCCCGACTAGTAGATACGCAGTATTTT.

This clonotype was counted at least ten times. The rearrangement uses TRBV10-3 and TRBJ2-1; D tentatively fits TRBD1 or TRBD2 (5 bases each). Trimming took 2 bases from V and 6 from J, leaving 5 bases between them. The CDR3 loop spans 12 amino acids. The V gene's germline CDR1 is ENHRY and CDR2 SYGVKD. The CDR3 loop is CAISEGTNEQFF. The CDR3, as DNA: TGTGCCATCAGTGAGGGGACCAATGAGCAGTTCTTC.

This clonotype is classed as medium-sized (0.01 to 0.1%). The J gene is TRBJ2-3, the V gene TRBV7-2; D ambiguous. This CDR3 contains 14 residues. Trimming took 5 bases from V and 5 from J, leaving 14 bases between them. Germline V gene data show CDR1 as SGHTA and CDR2 as FQGNSA. This chain's CDR3 is CASSPSLRGDTQYF. The CDR3 DNA is TGTGCCAGCAGCCCCTCCCTCCGAGGAGATACGCAGTATTTT.

This clonotype has just a few counts. The chain combines TRBV9 with TRBJ2-3; D remains unclear. The CDR3 covers 13 residues. Trimming removed 0 bases from V and 8 bases from J, with 10 bases in between. Germline loops: CDR1 SGDLS, CDR2 YYNGEE. The CDR3 DNA reads TGTGCCAGCAGCGTAGACGGTGGCGGTACGCAGTATTTT. Its protein product is CASSVDGGGTQYF.

This clonotype was counted between two and nine times. The chain has TRBV7-9 and TRBJ1-2; no firm D call. There are 14 residues in the CDR3. In germline, CDR1 is SEHNR, CDR2 FQNEAQ (reference sequence). The germline V and J ends were trimmed by 5 bases and 2 bases, with 12 bases remaining between them. DNA of the CDR3: TGTGCCAGCAGCCCCTCGGAGGGAAACTATGGCTACACCTTC. This gives the protein CASSPSEGNYGYTF.

V is TRBV25-1 and J is TRBJ2-2; D possibly matches TRBD1 or TRBD2 (5 bases each). Per the germline V gene, CDR1 is MGHDK and CDR2 is SYGVNS. The CDR3 is 12 amino acids. The V and J ends lost 3 bases and 6 bases respectively, with 5 bases between them. The CDR3 spells CASSEGAGELFF. The CDR3, as DNA: TGTGCCAGCAGTGAGGGGGCCGGGGAGCTGTTTTTT. Full variable domain (rest looked up from reference TRBV25-1 and TRBJ2-2): EADIYQTPRYLVIGTGKKITLECSQTMGHDKMYWYQQDPGMELHLIHYSYGVNSTEKGDLSSESTVSRIRTEHFPLTLESARPSHTSQYLCASSEGAGELFFGEGSRLTVL.

This clonotype was picked up a small number of times. The chain uses TRBV11-1 and TRBJ2-1; D is unresolved. V was trimmed by 5 bases and J by 5 bases, leaving 19 bases between them. CDR3 size: 16 residues. Looked up from germline, CDR1 is SGHAT and CDR2 is FQDESV (reference sequence). The CDR3 nucleotides read TGTGCCAGCAGCATTAGCACCCGGACGGTAAACAATGAGCAGTTCTTC. Its translation is CASSISTRTVNNEQFF.

The rearrangement joins TRBV5-4 to TRBJ2-7; possibly TRBD1 for D (5 bases). Germline CDR1 and CDR2: SGHNT and YYREEE (reference sequence). V was pared by 2 bases and J by 1 base, with 10 bases between. This CDR3 has 14 residues. The CDR3 region is CASSFWGGSYEQYF. In nucleotides, the CDR3 is TGTGCCAGCAGCTTTTGGGGCGGTTCCTACGAGCAGTACTTC.

This clonotype was counted a few times. The chain carries TRBV14 and TRBJ2-2; D may be TRBD2 (5 bases). V gave up 4 bases and J gave up 3 bases, with 21 bases separating them. The germline V gene has CDR1 SGHDN and CDR2 FVKESK. The length of the CDR3 is 18 residues. Here the CDR3 reads CASSPRGPRGSYTGELFF. Here the CDR3 DNA reads TGTGCCAGCAGCCCCCGTGGCCCCCGGGGTTCTTACACCGGGGAGCTGTTTTTT. The full variable domain, in which reference TRBV14 and TRBJ2-2 provide the parts outside the CDR3, is EAGVTQFPSHSVIEKGQTVTLRCDPISGHDNLYWYRRVMGKEIKFLLHFVKESKQDESGMPNNRFLAERTGGTYSTLKVQPAELEDSGVYFCASSPRGPRGSYTGELFFGEGSRLTVL.

This clonotype was seen repeatedly, ten times or more. V is TRBV14 and J is TRBJ2-1, with unresolved D. Trimming took 0 bases from V and 7 from J, leaving 7 bases between them. CDR1 and CDR2 (germline): SGHDN, FVKESK. This CDR3 comprises 13 residues. CDR3 in amino acids: CASSQDYGNEQFF. The CDR3 DNA follows: TGTGCCAGCAGCCAAGATTATGGGAATGAGCAGTTCTTC.

There are many counts of this clonotype. The chain links TRBV12-3 or TRBV12-4 to TRBJ2-1, with D perhaps being TRBD1 or TRBD2 (6 bases each). The CDR3 runs to 13 residues. V dropped 7 bases and J dropped 7 bases, with 14 bases sitting between them. CDR3 sequence reads: CASIQGGGNEQFF. The CDR3 bases are TGTGCCAGCATACAGGGCGGAGGGAATGAGCAGTTCTTC.

This clonotype was seen many times. This chain joins TRBV27 and TRBJ1-4; 7 nucleotides agree with TRBD1. The CDR3 sequence is 15 residues long. V shed 5 bases, J shed 4 bases, and the junction held 7 bases outside the gene matches. CDR1 MNHEY and CDR2 SMNVEV come from the germline V gene (reference sequence). CDR3: CASSLEGAVNEKLFF. CDR3 DNA: TGTGCCAGCAGTCTCGAGGGGGCAGTTAATGAAAAACTGTTTTTT.

The sample holds many counts of this clonotype. The chain links TRBV3-1 to TRBJ2-1, with no clear D. CDR3 length: 12 amino acids. V lost 4 bases, J lost 10 bases, and 11 bases lay in between. Germline CDR1 reads LGHDT; CDR2 reads YNNKEL (reference sequence). This CDR3 is CASSPSRREQFF. The CDR3 DNA is TGTGCCAGCAGCCCGTCGAGGCGGGAGCAGTTCTTC.

The chain uses TRBV28 and TRBJ1-1; no firm D call. The V end was cut by 2 bases, the J end by 5 bases, with 9 bases between. Germline values: CDR1 MDHEN, CDR2 SYDVKM. The CDR3 is 13 residues long. The CDR3: CASSLGRKTEAFF. The CDR3 bases are TGTGCCAGCAGTTTAGGCAGGAAGACTGAAGCTTTCTTT.

This clonotype was counted between two and nine times. V is TRBV16 and J is TRBJ1-3; D is perhaps TRBD1 (5 bases). Germline V gives CDR1 KGHSY, CDR2 FQNENV. The length of the CDR3 is 14 residues. The V end lost 0 bases, the J end lost 8 bases, and 11 bases lay between the germline ends. CDR3 nucleotides: TGTGCCAGCAGCCAATCTGGCCGAGGGGACACCATATATTTT. Encoded protein: CASSQSGRGDTIYF.

This clonotype has more than one count but fewer than ten. This chain links TRBV11-2 with TRBJ2-2; unclear D gene. Germline V lookup: CDR1 SGHAT, CDR2 FQNNGV. The CDR3 contains 13 residues. V was trimmed by 10 bases and J by 4 bases, leaving 13 bases between them. The CDR3 region has the DNA TGTGCCACCCCTATAGGGCTCACCGGGGAGCTGTTTTTT. This translates into CATPIGLTGELFF.

This clonotype was detected a few times. The chain recombines TRBV25-1 with TRBJ2-2; tentatively, D is TRBD1 or TRBD2 (6 bases each). The length of the CDR3 is 16 residues. Germline V gene data show CDR1 as MGHDK and CDR2 as SYGVNS. Between the trimmed V and J ends, which lost 6 bases and 3 bases, there was a span of 17 bases. CDR3 coding DNA: TGTGCCAGCAGCCTGGGAGTCCGGGGGCACACCGGGGAGCTGTTTTTT. As protein: CASSLGVRGHTGELFF. Together with reference TRBV25-1 and TRBJ2-2, the CDR3 gives the full variable domain: EADIYQTPRYLVIGTGKKITLECSQTMGHDKMYWYQQDPGMELHLIHYSYGVNSTEKGDLSSESTVSRIRTEHFPLTLESARPSHTSQYLCASSLGVRGHTGELFFGEGSRLTVL.

This clonotype has a count of ten or more. The V gene is TRBV6-1, the J gene TRBJ1-2; D is uncertain. The V gene lost 1 base and the J gene lost 5 bases, with 2 bases spanning the gap. In germline, CDR1 is MNHNS, CDR2 SASEGT. The CDR3 length is 11 residues. As DNA, the CDR3 is TGTGCCAGCAGTGAAGATTATGGCTACACCTTC. It translates to CASSEDYGYTF.

The V gene is TRBV24-1, the J gene TRBJ1-1, with a possible D match to TRBD1 (6 bases). The CDR3 has 13 residues. With 6 bases removed from V and 3 bases from J, the gap between germline ends came to 10 bases. Germline assignment: CDR1 KGHDR and CDR2 SFDVKD. CDR3 in DNA: TGTGCCACCAGTCAGGGGCGAGACACTGAAGCTTTCTTT. Translating gives CATSQGRDTEAFF.

This clonotype came up a few times. The rearrangement links TRBV24-1 to TRBJ2-1; TRBD2 is a possible D gene (6 bases). CDR3 length: 15 amino acids. With 3 bases removed from V and 10 bases from J, the gap between germline ends came to 18 bases. Germline V lookup: CDR1 KGHDR, CDR2 SFDVKD. CDR3 sequence (DNA): TGTGCCACCAGTGATGTAGCGGAACCTCTCGCGGAGCAGTTCTTC. Amino acid sequence: CATSDVAEPLAEQFF.

V usage is TRBV3-1 and J usage is TRBJ2-3; 12 bases are shared with TRBD1. CDR1 is LGHDT, CDR2 YNNKEL, per germline (reference sequence). After removal of 2 bases from V and 5 bases from J, the junction contained 8 bases not matched to a gene. This CDR3 has 17 residues. The CDR3 DNA follows: TGTGCCAGCAGCCAAAGCGGGACAGGGGGCGAGGAAGATACGCAGTATTTT. Translating it yields CASSQSGTGGEEDTQYF.

This clonotype qualifies as medium-sized (0.01 to 0.1%). The V call is TRBV4-1, the J call TRBJ2-7; 8 bases are shared with TRBD1. Germline V gives CDR1 MGHRA, CDR2 YSYEKL. J was trimmed by 4 bases and V by 4 bases; bases with no gene match: 12. This CDR3 is built from 16 residues. CDR3 nucleotides: TGCGCCAGCAGCCCCACGTTCGGGACAGGAGTTTACGAGCAGTACGTC. Translating it yields CASSPTFGTGVYEQYV.

The chain combines TRBV19 with TRBJ1-1; tentative D call: TRBD1 (5 bases). This CDR3 comprises 13 residues. V was cut by 10 bases and J by 5 bases, with 17 bases left in between. Germline lookup yields CDR1 LNHDA and CDR2 SQIVND (reference sequence). The CDR3 sequence is CATSPGWGTEAFF. CDR3 DNA: TGTGCCACAAGCCCGGGTTGGGGGACTGAAGCTTTCTTT.